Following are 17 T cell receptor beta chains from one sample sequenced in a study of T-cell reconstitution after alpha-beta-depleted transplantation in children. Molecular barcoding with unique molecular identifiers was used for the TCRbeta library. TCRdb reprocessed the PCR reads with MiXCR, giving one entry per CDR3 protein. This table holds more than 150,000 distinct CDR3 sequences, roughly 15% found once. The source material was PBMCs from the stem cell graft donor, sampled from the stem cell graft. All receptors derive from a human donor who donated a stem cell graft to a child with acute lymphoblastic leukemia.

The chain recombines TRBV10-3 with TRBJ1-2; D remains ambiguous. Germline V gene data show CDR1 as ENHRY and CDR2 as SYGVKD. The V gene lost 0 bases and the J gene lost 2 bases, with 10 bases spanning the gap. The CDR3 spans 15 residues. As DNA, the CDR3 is TGTGCCATCAGTGAGTCGACCAATCTCAACTATGGCTACACCTTC. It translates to CAISESTNLNYGYTF.

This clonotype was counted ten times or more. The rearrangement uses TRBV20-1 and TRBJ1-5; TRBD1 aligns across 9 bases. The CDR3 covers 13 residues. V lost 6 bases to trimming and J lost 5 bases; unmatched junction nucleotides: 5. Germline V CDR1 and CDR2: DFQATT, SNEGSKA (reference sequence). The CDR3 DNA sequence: TGCAGTGCGCGGGACAGGGACGATCAGCCCCAGCATTTT. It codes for CSARDRDDQPQHF.

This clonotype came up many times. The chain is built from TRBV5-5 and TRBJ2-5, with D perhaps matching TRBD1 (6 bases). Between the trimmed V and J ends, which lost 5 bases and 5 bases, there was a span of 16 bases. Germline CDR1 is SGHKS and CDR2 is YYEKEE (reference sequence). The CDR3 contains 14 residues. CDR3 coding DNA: TGTGCCAGCAGTCACCCACAGGGTAGGGAGACCCAGTACTTC. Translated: CASSHPQGRETQYF.

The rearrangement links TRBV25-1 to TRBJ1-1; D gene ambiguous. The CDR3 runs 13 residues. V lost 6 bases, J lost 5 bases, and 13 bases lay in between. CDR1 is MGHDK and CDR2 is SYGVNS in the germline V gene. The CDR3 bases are TGTGCCAGCAGCACATACGAAAGGACTGAAGCTTTCTTT. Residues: CASSTYERTEAFF.

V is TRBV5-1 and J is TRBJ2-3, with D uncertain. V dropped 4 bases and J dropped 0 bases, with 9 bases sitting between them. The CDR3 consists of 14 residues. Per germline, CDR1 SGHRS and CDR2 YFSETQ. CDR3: CASSIRLSTDTQYF. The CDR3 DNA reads TGCGCCAGCAGCATCAGACTTAGCACAGATACGCAGTATTTT.

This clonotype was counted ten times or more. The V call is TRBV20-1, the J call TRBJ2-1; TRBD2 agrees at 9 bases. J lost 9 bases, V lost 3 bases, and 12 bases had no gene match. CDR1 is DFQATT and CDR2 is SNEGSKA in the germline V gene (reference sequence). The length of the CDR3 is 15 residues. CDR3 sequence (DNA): TGCAGTGCTAGTAAGGTAGCGGGAGTACAGGGTGAGCAGTTCTTC. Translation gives CSASKVAGVQGEQFF.

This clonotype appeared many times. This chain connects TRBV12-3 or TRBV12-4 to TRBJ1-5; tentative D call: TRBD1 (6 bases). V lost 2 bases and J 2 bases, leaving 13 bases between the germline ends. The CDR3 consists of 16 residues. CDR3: CASSLRGGVGNQPQHF. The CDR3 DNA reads TGTGCCAGCAGTTTACGGGGGGGCGTTGGCAATCAGCCCCAGCATTTT.

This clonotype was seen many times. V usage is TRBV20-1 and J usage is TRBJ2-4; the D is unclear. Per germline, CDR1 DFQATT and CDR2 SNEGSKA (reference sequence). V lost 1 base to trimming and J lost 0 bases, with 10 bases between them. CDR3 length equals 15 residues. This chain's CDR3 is CSARGSLKAKNIQYF. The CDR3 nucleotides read TGCAGTGCTAGAGGGTCCTTAAAAGCCAAAAACATTCAGTACTTC.

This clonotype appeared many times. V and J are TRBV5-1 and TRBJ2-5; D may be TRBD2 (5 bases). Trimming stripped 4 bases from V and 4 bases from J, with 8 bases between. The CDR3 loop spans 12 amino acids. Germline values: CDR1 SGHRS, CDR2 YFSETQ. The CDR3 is CASSQTRETQYF. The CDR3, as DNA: TGCGCCAGCAGCCAAACTAGAGAGACCCAGTACTTC.

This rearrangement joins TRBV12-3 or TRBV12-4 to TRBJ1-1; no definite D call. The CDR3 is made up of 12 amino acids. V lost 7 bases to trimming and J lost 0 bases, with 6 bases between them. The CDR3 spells CASTNLNTEAFF. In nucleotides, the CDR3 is TGTGCCAGCACGAACTTGAACACTGAAGCTTTCTTT.

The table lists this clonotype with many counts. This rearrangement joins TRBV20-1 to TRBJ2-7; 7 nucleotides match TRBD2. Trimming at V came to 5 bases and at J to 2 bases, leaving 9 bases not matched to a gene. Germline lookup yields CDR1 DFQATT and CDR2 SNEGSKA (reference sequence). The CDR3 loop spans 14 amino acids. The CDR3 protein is CSAEPGTNPYEQYF. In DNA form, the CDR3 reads TGCAGTGCTGAGCCGGGGACTAACCCCTACGAGCAGTACTTC.

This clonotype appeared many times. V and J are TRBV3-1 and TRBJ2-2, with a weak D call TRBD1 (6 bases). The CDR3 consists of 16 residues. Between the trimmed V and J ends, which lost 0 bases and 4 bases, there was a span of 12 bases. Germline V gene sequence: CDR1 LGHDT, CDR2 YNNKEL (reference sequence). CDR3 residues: CASSQDMGQSTGELFF. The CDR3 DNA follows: TGTGCCAGCAGCCAAGATATGGGACAAAGCACCGGGGAGCTGTTTTTT.

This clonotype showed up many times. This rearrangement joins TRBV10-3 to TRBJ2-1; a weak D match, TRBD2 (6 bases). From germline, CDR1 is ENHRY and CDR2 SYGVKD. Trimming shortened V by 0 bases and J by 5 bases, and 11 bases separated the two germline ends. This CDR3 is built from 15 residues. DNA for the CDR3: TGTGCCATCAGTGAGTCGCGCGCGGGGAACAATGAGCAGTTCTTC. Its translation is CAISESRAGNNEQFF.

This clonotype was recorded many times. CDR3 amino acids: CASSFSGVADTQYF. CDR3 in DNA: TGTGCCAGCAGCTTCTCAGGAGTCGCAGATACGCAGTATTTT. The chain carries TRBV5-5 and TRBJ2-3; D gene ambiguous. The germline V gene has CDR1 SGHKS and CDR2 YYEKEE (reference sequence). This CDR3 region has 14 residues. The V end lost 2 bases, the J end lost 4 bases, and 11 bases lay between the germline ends.

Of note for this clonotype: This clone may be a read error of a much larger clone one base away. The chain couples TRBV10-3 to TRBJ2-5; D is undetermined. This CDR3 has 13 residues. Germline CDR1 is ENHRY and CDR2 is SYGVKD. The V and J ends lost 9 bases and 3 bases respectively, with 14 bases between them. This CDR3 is CAMSSDWEETQYF. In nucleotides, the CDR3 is TGTGCCATGAGTTCAGACTGGGAAGAGACCCAGTACTTC.

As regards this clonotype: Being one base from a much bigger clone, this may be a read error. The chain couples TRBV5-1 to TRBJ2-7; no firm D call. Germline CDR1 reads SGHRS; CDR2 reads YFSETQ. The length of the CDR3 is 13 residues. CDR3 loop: CASSPGVVNEQCF. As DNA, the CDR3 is TGCGCCAGCAGCCCGGGTGTAGTCAACGAGCAGTGCTTC.

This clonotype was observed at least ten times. CDR3 amino acids: CASSARGTSGGNEQFF. The CDR3 DNA reads as TGTGCCAGCAGCGCCCGGGGGACTAGCGGAGGGAATGAGCAGTTCTTC. The genes are TRBV7-8 and TRBJ2-1; 11 positions match TRBD2. The CDR3 covers 16 residues. Germline V CDR1 and CDR2: SGHVS, FQNEAQ. The trim removed 5 bases at V and 7 bases at J, leaving 10 bases unmatched.